This T cell receptor beta chain was captured in a study of T cell responses to AZD1222 COVID-19 vaccine. Profiled with immunoSEQ multiplex PCR; TCRdb holds only in-frame clones, not every one. The sample includes 150,000 or so clones, about 90% of them seen just once. V shed 5 bases and J shed 1 base, with 14 bases lying between them. Germline CDR1 reads MDHEN; CDR2 reads SYDVKM. The length of the CDR3 is 16 residues. The V call is TRBV28, the J call TRBJ2-2; D remains unclear. The receptor comes from an adult in good health. The sequences come from peripheral blood, collected on day 0 of AZD1222 vaccination. The DNA for the CDR3 is TGTGCCAGCAGTCAGAGGACGGGCGGGAACACCGGGGAGCTGTTTTTT. It translates to CASSQRTGGNTGELFF. Combining the CDR3 with reference TRBV28 and TRBJ2-2 gives the whole variable domain DVKVTQSSRYLVKRTGEKVFLECVQDMDHENMFWYRQDPGLGLRLIYFSYDVKMKEKGDIPEGYSVSREKKERFSLILESASTNQTSMYLCASSQRTGGNTGELFFGEGSRLTVL.